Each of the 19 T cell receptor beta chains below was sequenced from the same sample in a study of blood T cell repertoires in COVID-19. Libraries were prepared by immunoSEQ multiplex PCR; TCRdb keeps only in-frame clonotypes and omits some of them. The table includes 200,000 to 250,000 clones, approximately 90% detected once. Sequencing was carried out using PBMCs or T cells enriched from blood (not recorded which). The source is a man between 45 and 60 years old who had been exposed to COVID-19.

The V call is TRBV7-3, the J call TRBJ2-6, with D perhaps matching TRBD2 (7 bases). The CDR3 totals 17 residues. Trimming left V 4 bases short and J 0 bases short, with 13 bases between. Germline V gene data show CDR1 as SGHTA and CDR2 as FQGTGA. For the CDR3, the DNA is TGTGCCAGCAGCTCCCTAGGGGGGGACTCTGGGGCCAACGTCCTGACTTTC. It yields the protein CASSSLGGDSGANVLTF.

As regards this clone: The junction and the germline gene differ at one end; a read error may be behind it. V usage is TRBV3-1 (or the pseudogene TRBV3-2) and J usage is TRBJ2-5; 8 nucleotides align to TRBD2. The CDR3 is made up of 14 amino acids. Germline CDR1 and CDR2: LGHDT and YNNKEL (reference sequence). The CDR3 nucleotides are TGTGCCAGCACCCAAACCAGCGGGGGAGAGACCCAGTACTTC. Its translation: CASTQTSGGETQYF.

DNA of the CDR3: TGTGCCAGCAGTGAAAGGGCGGGAGGGTACCGGAATGAGCAGTTCTTC. Translation gives CASSERAGGYRNEQFF. The chain uses TRBV2 and TRBJ2-1; TRBD2 matches 9 bases. V lost 2 bases to trimming and J lost 7 bases; unmatched junction nucleotides: 9. Germline CDR1 reads SNHLY; CDR2 reads FYNNEI. The CDR3 covers 16 residues.

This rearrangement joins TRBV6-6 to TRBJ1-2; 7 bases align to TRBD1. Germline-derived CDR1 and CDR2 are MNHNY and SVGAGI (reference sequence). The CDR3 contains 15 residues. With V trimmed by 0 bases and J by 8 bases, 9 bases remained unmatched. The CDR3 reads CASSYSPGTAQGYTF. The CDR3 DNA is TGTGCCAGCAGTTACTCTCCCGGGACAGCGCAGGGCTACACCTTC.

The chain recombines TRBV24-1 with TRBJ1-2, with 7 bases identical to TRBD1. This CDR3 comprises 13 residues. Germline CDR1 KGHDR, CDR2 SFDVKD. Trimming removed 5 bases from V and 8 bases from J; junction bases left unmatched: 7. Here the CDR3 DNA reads TGTGCCACCAGTGGTACTACAGGGGAAGGCTACACCTTC. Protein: CATSGTTGEGYTF.

CDR3 loop: CASSLIRGRTEAFF. CDR3 coding DNA: TGTGCCAGCAGTTTAATCCGGGGAAGAACTGAAGCTTTCTTT. The V gene is TRBV27, the J gene TRBJ1-1, with D uncertain. The ends were cut back, 2 bases at V and 5 bases at J, with 12 bases in the middle. The germline V gene encodes CDR1 MNHEY and CDR2 SMNVEV (reference sequence). The CDR3 has 14 amino acids.

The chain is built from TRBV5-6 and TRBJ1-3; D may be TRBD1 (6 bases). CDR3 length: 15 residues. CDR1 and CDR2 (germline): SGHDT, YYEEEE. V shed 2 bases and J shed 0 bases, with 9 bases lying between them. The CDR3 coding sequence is TGTGCCAGCAGCTTTCGGGACATCTCTGGAAACACCATATATTTT. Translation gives CASSFRDISGNTIYF. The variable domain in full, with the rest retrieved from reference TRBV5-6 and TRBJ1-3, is DAGVTQSPTHLIKTRGQQVTLRCSPKSGHDTVSWYQQALGQGPQFIFQYYEEEERQRGNFPDRFSGHQFPNYSSELNVNALLLGDSALYLCASSFRDISGNTIYFGEGSWLTVV.

The CDR3: CASSHWRGQGPYRYTF. The CDR3 region has the DNA TGCGCCAGCAGCCACTGGAGAGGACAGGGCCCATATCGCTACACCTTC. The rearrangement uses TRBV4-1 and TRBJ1-2; TRBD1 agrees at 8 bases. The CDR3 contains 16 residues. In germline, CDR1 is MGHRA, CDR2 YSYEKL. Losses at the gene ends were 3 bases for V and 9 bases for J; bases not matched to a gene: 15.

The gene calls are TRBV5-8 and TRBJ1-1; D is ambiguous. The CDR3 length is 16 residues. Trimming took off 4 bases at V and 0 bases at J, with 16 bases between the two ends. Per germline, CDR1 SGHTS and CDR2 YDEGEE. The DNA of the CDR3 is TGTGCCAGCAGCCGCCGTAATCGGGGAGTGAACACTGAAGCTTTCTTT. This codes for CASSRRNRGVNTEAFF.

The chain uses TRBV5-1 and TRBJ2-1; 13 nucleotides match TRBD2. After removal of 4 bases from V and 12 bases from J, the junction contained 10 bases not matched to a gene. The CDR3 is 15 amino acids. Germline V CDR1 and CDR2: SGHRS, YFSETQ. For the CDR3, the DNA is TGCGCCAGCAGCGCCGGGACTAGCGGGACCTGGTGGCAGTTCTTC. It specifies CASSAGTSGTWWQFF.

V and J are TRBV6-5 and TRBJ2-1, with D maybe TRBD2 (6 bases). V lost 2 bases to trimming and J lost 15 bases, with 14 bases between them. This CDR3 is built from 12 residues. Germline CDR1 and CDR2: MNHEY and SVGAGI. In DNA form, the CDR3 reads TGTGCCAGCAGTTACCCCCGGGACTTGCGGTTCTTC. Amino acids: CASSYPRDLRFF.

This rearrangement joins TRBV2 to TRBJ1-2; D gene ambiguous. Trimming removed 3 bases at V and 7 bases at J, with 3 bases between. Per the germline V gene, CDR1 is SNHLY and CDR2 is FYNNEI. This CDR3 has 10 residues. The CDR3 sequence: CASSDFGYTF. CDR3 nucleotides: TGTGCCAGCAGTGACTTTGGCTACACCTTC.

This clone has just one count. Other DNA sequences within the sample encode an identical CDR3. The CDR3 reads CASSPWTSGGYNEQFF. CDR3 DNA sequence: TGTGCCAGCTCACCTTGGACTAGCGGGGGTTACAATGAGCAGTTCTTC. The V call is TRBV18, the J call TRBJ2-1; 13 positions match TRBD2. With V trimmed by 3 bases and J by 4 bases, 3 bases remained unmatched. The CDR3 length is 16 residues. The germline CDR1 and CDR2 sequences are KGHSH and LQKENI. Drawing the rest from reference TRBV18 and TRBJ2-1, the complete variable domain is NAGVMQNPRHLVRRRGQEARLRCSPMKGHSHVYWYRQLPEEGLKFMVYLQKENIIDESGMPKERFSAEFPKEGPSILRIQQVVRGDSAAYFCASSPWTSGGYNEQFFGPGTRLTVL.

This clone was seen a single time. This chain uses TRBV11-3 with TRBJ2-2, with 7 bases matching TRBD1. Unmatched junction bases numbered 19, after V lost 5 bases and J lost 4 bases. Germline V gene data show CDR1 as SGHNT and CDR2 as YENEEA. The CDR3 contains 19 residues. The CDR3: CASSITGTANTDSTGELFF. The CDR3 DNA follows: TGTGCCAGCAGCATAACCGGGACAGCAAATACTGATAGCACCGGGGAGCTGTTTTTT.

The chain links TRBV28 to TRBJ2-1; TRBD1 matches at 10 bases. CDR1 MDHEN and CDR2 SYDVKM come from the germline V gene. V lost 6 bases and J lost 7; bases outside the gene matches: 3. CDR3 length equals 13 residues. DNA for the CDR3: TGTGCCAGCAGGGGACAGGGGAGAAATGAGCAGTTCTTC. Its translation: CASRGQGRNEQFF.

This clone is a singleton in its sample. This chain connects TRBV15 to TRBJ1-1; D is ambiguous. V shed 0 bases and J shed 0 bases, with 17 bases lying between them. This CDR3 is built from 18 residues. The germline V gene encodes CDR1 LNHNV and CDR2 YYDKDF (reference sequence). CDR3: CATSRDSRQTYMNTEAFF. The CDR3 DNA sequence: TGTGCCACCAGCAGAGATTCCCGCCAGACATACATGAACACTGAAGCTTTCTTT.

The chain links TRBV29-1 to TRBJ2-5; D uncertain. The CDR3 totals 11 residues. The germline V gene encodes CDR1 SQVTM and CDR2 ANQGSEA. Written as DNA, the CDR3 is TGCATAAGTCTCGGTCGGGAGACCCAGTACTTC. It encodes CISLGRETQYF. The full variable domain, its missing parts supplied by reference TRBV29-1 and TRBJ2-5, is SAVISQKPSRDICQRGTSLTIQCQVDSQVTMMFWYRQQPGQSLTLIATANQGSEATYESGFVIDKFPISRPNLTFSTLTVSNMSPEDSSIYLCISLGRETQYFGPGTRLLVL.

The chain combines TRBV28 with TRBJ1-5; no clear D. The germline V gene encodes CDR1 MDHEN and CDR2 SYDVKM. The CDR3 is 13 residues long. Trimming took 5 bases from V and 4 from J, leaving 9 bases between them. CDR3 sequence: CASSPNRNQPQHF. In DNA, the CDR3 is TGTGCCAGCAGTCCCAACAGAAATCAGCCCCAGCATTTT. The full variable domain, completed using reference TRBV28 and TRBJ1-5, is DVKVTQSSRYLVKRTGEKVFLECVQDMDHENMFWYRQDPGLGLRLIYFSYDVKMKEKGDIPEGYSVSREKKERFSLILESASTNQTSMYLCASSPNRNQPQHFGDGTRLSIL.

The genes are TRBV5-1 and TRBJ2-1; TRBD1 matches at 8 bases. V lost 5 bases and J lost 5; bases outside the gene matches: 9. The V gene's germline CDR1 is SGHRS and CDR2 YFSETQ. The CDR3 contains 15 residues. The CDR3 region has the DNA TGCGCCAGCAGTCTTATGACAGGGGAGAACAATGAGCAGTTCTTC. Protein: CASSLMTGENNEQFF.